These 2 T cell receptor beta chains came from one sample sequenced in a study of blood T cell repertoires in COVID-19. Here immunoSEQ multiplex PCR was the method, and the copy in TCRdb shows in-frame clones only, minus some. The sample has 120,000 or so clones; approximately 86% are singletons. Sequences were obtained from peripheral blood. These receptors originate from a human donor in a cohort sampled during active COVID-19.

This chain uses TRBV14 with TRBJ1-2; D unresolved. This CDR3 contains 15 residues. With 2 bases removed from V and 5 bases from J, the gap between germline ends came to 15 bases. Germline CDR1 reads SGHDN; CDR2 reads FVKESK. The CDR3 DNA reads TGTGCCAGCAGCCAACAACCGGACTTGGGGTATGGCTACACCTTC. Amino acid sequence: CASSQQPDLGYGYTF.

This sequence joins TRBV28 and TRBJ2-7; tentatively, D is TRBD2 (6 bases). The CDR3 sequence is 15 residues long. Germline V CDR1 and CDR2: MDHEN, SYDVKM. Trimming pared 6 bases from V and 3 bases from J, leaving 18 bases between. CDR3 bases: TGTGCCAGCAGGCCTCCGGGACTGGACCTCTACGAGCAGTACTTC. It encodes CASRPPGLDLYEQYF.